This T cell receptor (beta chain) was captured in a study of cytomegalovirus exposure and HLA in healthy donors. PCR employed 60 Vbeta and 13 Jbeta primers. Produced via immunoSEQ multiplex PCR; TCRdb's table is partial and in-frame only. The sample has roughly 120,000 clones; around 70% are singletons. Findings of the study overall: Among TCR beta chains of equal frequency, HLA-associated ones were more clonally expanded in a later analysis.

Turning to this clone: Its specificity is not known.

CDR3 length: 15 amino acids. Germline lookup yields CDR1 SGHTS and CDR2 YDEGEE. V lost 1 base and J 5 bases, leaving 13 bases between the germline ends. This chain connects TRBV5-8 to TRBJ2-1, with D possibly TRBD2 on 6 matching bases. This sequence originates from a man aged 30 to 45 in good health and CMV-seropositive. The sequencing input was PBMCs. For the CDR3, the DNA is TGTGCCAGCAGCTTGACCGGTTCGGGGGACAATGAGCAGTTCTTC. Translated: CASSLTGSGDNEQFF.